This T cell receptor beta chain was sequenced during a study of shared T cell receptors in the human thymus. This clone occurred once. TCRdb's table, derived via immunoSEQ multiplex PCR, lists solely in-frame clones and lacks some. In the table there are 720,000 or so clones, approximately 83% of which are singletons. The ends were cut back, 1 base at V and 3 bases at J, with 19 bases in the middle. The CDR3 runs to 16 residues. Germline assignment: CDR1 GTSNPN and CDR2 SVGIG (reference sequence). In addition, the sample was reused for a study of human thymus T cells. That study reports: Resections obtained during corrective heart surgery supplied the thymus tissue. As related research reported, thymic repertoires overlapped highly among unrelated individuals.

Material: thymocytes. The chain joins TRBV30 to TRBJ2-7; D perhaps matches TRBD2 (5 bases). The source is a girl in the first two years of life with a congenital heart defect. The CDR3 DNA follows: TGTGCCTGGAGTGCCGGTTTAAGGGATCGGGGCTACGAGCAGTACTTC. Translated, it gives CAWSAGLRDRGYEQYF. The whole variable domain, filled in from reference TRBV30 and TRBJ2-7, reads SQTIHQWPATLVQPVGSPLSLECTVEGTSNPNLYWYRQAAGRGLQLLFYSVGIGQISSEVPQNLSASRPQDRQFILSSKKLLLSDSGFYLCAWSAGLRDRGYEQYFGPGTRLTVT.